This T cell receptor (beta chain) was sequenced for a study of blood T cell repertoires in COVID-19. The overall study: The origin of the acute and convalescent COVID-19 samples was the United States, Italy and Spain. From T cells, B-cell-depleted T cells, or PBMCs came the material, which was cDNA or gDNA.

Authors' analysis steps: Estimated nucleated cell counts came from reference gene primer amplification. Only in-frame clones appear in the TCRdb table, and some are missing; sequencing was by immunoSEQ multiplex PCR. D and trimming were read from the DNA, whereas the V and J calls and clone size are those reported in that table. The sample includes about 170,000 clones, around 81% seen only once; the top ten take around 8%. The CDR3 is 13 residues long. CDR1 and CDR2 from the germline V gene are WNHNN and SYGVQD (reference sequence). Trimming cost V 5 bases and J 2 bases, with 9 bases left between them.

The sample taken for sequencing was peripheral blood. This TCR came from a woman of 80 years or more with COVID-19, enrolled during active disease. The chain employs TRBV10-1 and TRBJ1-1, with D tentatively TRBD1 (5 bases). CDR3 DNA: TGCGCCAGCAGTCAAACAGGCAACACTGAAGCTTTCTTT. Its protein is CASSQTGNTEAFF.